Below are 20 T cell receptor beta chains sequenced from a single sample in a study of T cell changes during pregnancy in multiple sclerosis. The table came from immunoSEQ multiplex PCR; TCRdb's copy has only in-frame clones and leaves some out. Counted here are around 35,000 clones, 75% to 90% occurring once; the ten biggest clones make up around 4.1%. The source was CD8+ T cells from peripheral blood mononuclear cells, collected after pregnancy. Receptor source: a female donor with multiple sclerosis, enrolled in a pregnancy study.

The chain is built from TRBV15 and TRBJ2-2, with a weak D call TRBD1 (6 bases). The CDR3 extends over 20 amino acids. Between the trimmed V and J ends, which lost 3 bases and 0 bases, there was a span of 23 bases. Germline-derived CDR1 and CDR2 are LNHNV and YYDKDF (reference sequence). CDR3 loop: CATSRWGTETGLTNTGELFF. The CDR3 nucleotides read TGTGCCACCAGCAGGTGGGGGACCGAGACAGGACTCACGAACACCGGGGAGCTGTTTTTT.

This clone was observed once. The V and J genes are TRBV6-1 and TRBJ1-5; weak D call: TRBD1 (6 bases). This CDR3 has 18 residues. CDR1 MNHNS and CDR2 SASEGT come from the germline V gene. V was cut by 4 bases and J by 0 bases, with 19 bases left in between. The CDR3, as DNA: TGTGCCAGCAGTGGACAGGAGCCATTTCTCTATAGCAATCAGCCCCAGCATTTT. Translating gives CASSGQEPFLYSNQPQHF.

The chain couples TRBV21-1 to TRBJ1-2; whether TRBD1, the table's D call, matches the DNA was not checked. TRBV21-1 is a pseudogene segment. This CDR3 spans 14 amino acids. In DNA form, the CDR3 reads TGTGCCAGCAGCGCGCGACAGGGTTACTATGGCTACACCTTC. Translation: CASSARQGYYGYTF.

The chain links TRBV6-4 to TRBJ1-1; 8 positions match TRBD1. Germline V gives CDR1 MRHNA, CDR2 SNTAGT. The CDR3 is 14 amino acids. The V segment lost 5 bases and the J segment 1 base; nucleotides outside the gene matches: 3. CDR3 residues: CASSYRGKNTEAFF. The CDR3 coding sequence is TGTGCCAGCAGTTACAGGGGGAAGAACACTGAAGCTTTCTTT.

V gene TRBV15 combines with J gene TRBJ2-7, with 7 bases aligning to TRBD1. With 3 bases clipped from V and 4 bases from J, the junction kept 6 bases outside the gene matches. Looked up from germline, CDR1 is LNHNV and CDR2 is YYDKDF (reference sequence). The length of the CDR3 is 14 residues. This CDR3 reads CATSSDTGVYEQYF. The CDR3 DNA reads TGTGCCACCAGCAGCGATACAGGGGTATACGAGCAGTACTTC.

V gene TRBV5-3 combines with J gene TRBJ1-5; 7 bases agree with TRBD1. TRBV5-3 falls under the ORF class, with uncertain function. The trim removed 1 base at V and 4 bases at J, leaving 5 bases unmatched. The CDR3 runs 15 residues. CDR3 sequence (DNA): TGTGCCAGAAGCTTGAAGGGGGCGCAGAATCAGCCCCAGCATTTT. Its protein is CARSLKGAQNQPQHF.

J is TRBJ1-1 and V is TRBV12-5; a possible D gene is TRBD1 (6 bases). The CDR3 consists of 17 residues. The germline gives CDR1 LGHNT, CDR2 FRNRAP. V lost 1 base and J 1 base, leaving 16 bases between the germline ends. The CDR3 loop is CASGLALSDSENTEAFF. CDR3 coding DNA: TGTGCTAGTGGTTTGGCTTTATCGGACAGTGAGAACACTGAAGCTTTCTTT.

For the CDR3, the DNA is TGTGCCACCAGGGGTCCAGGACCAAACACTGAAGCTTTCTTT. Translation: CATRGPGPNTEAFF. The chain is built from TRBV19 and TRBJ1-1; D perhaps matches TRBD1 (6 bases). The CDR3 contains 14 residues. V was clipped by 10 bases and J by 2 bases, with 17 bases between them. CDR1 is LNHDA, CDR2 SQIVND, per germline (reference sequence).

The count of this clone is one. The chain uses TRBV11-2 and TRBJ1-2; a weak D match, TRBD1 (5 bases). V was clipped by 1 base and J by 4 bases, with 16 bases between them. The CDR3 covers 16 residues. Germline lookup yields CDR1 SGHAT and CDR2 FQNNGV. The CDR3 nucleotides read TGTGCCAGCAGCTTAGTCCCGGGGGAGCTGGCCTATGGCTACACCTTC. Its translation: CASSLVPGELAYGYTF.

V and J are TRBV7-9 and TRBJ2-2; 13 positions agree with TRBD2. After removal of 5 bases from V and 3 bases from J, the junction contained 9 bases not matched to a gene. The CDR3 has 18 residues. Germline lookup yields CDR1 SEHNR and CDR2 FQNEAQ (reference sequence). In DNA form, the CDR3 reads TGTGCCAGCAGCGGCCGGACTAGCGGGGGCCTACACACCGGGGAGCTGTTTTTT. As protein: CASSGRTSGGLHTGELFF.

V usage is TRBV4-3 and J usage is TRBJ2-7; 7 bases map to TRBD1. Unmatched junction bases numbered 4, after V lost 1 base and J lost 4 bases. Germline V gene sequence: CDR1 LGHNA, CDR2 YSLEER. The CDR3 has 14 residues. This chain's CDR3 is CASSQVQGSYEQYF. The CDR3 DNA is TGCGCCAGCAGCCAAGTACAGGGGTCGTACGAGCAGTACTTC.

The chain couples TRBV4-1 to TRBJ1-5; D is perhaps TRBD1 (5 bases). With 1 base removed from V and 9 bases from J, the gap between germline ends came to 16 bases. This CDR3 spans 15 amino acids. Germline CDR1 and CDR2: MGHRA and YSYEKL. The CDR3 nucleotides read TGCGCCAGCAGCCAAGTAGGAGAGGGACTAAGGCCCCAGCATTTT. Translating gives CASSQVGEGLRPQHF.

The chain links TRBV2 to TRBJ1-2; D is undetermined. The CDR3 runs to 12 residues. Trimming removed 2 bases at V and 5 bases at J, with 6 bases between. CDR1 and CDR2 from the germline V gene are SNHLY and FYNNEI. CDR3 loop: CASSELDYGYTF. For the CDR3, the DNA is TGTGCCAGCAGTGAATTAGATTATGGCTACACCTTC.

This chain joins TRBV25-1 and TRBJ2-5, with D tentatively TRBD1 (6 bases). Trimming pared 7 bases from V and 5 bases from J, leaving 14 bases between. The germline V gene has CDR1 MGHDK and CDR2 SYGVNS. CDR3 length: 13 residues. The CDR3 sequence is CASMRDTAETQYF. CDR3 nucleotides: TGTGCCAGCATGAGGGACACAGCGGAGACCCAGTACTTC.

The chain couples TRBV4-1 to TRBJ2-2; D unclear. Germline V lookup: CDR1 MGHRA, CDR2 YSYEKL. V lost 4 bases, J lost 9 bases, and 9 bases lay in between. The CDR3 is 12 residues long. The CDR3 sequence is CASSPPDRELFF. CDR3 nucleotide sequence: TGCGCCAGCAGCCCCCCCGACAGGGAGCTGTTTTTT.

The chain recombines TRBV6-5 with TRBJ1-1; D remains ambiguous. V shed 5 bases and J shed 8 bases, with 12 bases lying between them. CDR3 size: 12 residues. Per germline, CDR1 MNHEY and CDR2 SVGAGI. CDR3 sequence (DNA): TGTGCCAGCAGTAACCTGGGCAGGGAAGCTTTCTTT. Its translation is CASSNLGREAFF.

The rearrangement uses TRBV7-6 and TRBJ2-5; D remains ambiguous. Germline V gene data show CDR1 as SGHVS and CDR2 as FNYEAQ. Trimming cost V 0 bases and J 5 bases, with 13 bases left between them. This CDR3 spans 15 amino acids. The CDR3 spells CASSLAHSPQETQYF. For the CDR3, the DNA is TGTGCCAGCAGCTTAGCGCACAGCCCTCAGGAGACCCAGTACTTC.

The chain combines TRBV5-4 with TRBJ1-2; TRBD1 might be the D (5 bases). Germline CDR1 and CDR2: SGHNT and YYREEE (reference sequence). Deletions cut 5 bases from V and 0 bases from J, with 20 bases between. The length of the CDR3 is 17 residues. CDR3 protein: CASRMVAGGFSNYGYTF. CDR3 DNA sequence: TGTGCCAGCAGAATGGTCGCGGGGGGTTTTTCTAACTATGGCTACACCTTC. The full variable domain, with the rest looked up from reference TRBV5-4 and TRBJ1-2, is ETGVTQSPTHLIKTRGQQVTLRCSSQSGHNTVSWYQQALGQGPQFIFQYYREEENGRGNFPPRFSGLQFPNYSSELNVNALELDDSALYLCASRMVAGGFSNYGYTFGSGTRLTVV.

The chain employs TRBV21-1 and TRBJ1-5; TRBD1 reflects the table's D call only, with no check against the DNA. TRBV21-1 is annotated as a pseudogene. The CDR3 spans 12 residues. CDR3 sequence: CASSVFDSAQHF. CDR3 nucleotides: TGTGCCAGCAGCGTGTTCGACAGTGCCCAGCATTTT.

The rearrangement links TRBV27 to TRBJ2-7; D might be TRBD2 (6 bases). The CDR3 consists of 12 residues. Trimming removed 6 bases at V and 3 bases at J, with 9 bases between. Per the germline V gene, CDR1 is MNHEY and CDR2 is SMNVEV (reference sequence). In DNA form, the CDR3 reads TGTGCCAGCAGGGGGACTCACTACGAGCAGTACTTC. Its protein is CASRGTHYEQYF.